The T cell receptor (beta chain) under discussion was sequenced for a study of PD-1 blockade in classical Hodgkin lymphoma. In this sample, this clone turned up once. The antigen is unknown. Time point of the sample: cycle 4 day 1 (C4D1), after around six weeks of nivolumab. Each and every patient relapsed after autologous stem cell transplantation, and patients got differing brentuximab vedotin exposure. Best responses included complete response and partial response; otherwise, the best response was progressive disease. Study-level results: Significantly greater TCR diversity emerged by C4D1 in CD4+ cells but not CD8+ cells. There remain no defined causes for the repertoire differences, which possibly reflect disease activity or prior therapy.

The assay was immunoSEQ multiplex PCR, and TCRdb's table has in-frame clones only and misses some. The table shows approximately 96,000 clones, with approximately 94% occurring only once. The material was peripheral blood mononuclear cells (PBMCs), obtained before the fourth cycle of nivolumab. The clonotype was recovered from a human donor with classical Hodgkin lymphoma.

This CDR3 is CLPIRGPGEEETQYF. In DNA, the CDR3 is TGCCTTCCCATACGGGGACCAGGGGAAGAAGAGACCCAGTACTTC. The gene calls are TRBV4-1 and TRBJ2-5, with D tentatively TRBD1 (6 bases). Germline CDR1 reads MGHRA; CDR2 reads YSYEKL. This CDR3 is 15 amino acids long.